A selection of T cell receptor beta chains follows, all from one sample in a study of CD8 T cells in Susac syndrome. TCRdb used MiXCR to reprocess the immunoSEQ multiplex PCR reads, holding one entry per CDR3 protein. The sample includes 100,000 or so distinct CDR3 sequences, 95% of them seen just once. The sample comprised CD8+ T cells from PBMCs. These receptors were collected from a human donor with Susac syndrome. Both conserved end residues are part of each CDR3. D genes are given only for firm matches.

CDR3 protein: CASSALASSTHNEQFF
CDR3 DNA: TGTGCCAGCAGTGCCCTAGCGTCTTCCACCCACAATGAGCAGTTCTTC
J gene: TRBJ2-1
D gene: NA
V gene: TRBV6-4

CDR3 protein: CASSPPAPYEQYF
CDR3 DNA: TGTGCCAGCAGTCCGCCGGCGCCCTACGAGCAGTACTTC
J gene: TRBJ2-7
D gene: NA
V gene: TRBV12-3/TRBV12-4

CDR3 protein: CASKKTSGRPWEQYF
CDR3 DNA: TGTGCCAGCAAGAAGACTAGCGGGAGACCGTGGGAGCAGTACTTC
J gene: TRBJ2-7
D gene: TRBD2
V gene: TRBV2

CDR3 protein: CSVGTGSYEQYF
CDR3 DNA: TGCAGCGTCGGGACAGGAAGCTACGAGCAGTACTTC
J gene: TRBJ2-7
D gene: TRBD1
V gene: TRBV29-1

CDR3 protein: CSASPSGGAESYNEQFF
CDR3 DNA: TGCAGTGCTAGTCCCAGCGGGGGGGCCGAAAGCTACAATGAGCAGTTCTTC
J gene: TRBJ2-1
D gene: TRBD2
V gene: TRBV20-1

CDR3 protein: CASSPPRVSGELFF
CDR3 DNA: TGTGCCAGCAGTCCCCCCAGGGTATCCGGGGAGCTGTTTTTT
J gene: TRBJ2-2
D gene: NA
V gene: TRBV28

CDR3 protein: CASSQGTENTIYF
CDR3 DNA: TGCGCCAGCAGCCAAGGAACGGAAAACACCATATATTTT
J gene: TRBJ1-3
D gene: NA
V gene: TRBV4-1

CDR3 protein: CASSFQSGSGTGELFF
CDR3 DNA: TGTGCCAGCAGCTTTCAGAGCGGGAGTGGCACCGGGGAGCTGTTTTTT
J gene: TRBJ2-2
D gene: TRBD2
V gene: TRBV7-2

CDR3 protein: CSAAPASQTYEQYF
CDR3 DNA: TGCAGCGCCGCCCCGGCTAGCCAAACCTACGAGCAGTACTTC
J gene: TRBJ2-7
D gene: NA
V gene: TRBV29-1

CDR3 protein: CASSLVASGGQETQYF
CDR3 DNA: TGTGCCAGCAGCTTAGTGGCTAGCGGGGGCCAAGAGACCCAGTACTTC
J gene: TRBJ2-5
D gene: TRBD2
V gene: TRBV7-2

CDR3 protein: CSAVRGGRLSETQYF
CDR3 DNA: TGCAGTGCTGTGCGCGGGGGGAGGTTATCGGAGACCCAGTACTTC
J gene: TRBJ2-5
D gene: TRBD2
V gene: TRBV20-1

CDR3 protein: CASGRDRTEQFF
CDR3 DNA: TGTGCTAGTGGCCGGGACAGGACCGAGCAGTTCTTC
J gene: TRBJ2-1
D gene: TRBD1
V gene: TRBV12-5

CDR3 protein: CATSRDLGGTSVDEQFF
CDR3 DNA: TGTGCCACCAGCAGAGATCTGGGGGGGACTAGCGTCGATGAGCAGTTCTTC
J gene: TRBJ2-1
D gene: TRBD2
V gene: TRBV15

CDR3 protein: CSVIVNTEAFF
CDR3 DNA: TGCAGCGTAATCGTGAACACTGAAGCTTTCTTT
J gene: TRBJ1-1
D gene: NA
V gene: TRBV29-1

CDR3 protein: CASRRVVNTEAFF
CDR3 DNA: TGCGCCAGCCGGAGGGTGGTGAACACTGAAGCTTTCTTT
J gene: TRBJ1-1
D gene: NA
V gene: TRBV5-1

CDR3 protein: CASSLGGKSSYNEQFF
CDR3 DNA: TGTGCCAGCAGTTTGGGAGGGAAGAGCTCCTACAATGAGCAGTTCTTC
J gene: TRBJ2-1
D gene: TRBD2
V gene: TRBV27

CDR3 protein: CSARTLAASYEQYF
CDR3 DNA: TGCAGTGCTCGTACGCTAGCGGCGTCCTACGAGCAGTACTTC
J gene: TRBJ2-7
D gene: TRBD2
V gene: TRBV20-1

CDR3 protein: CSVEGGLGETQYF
CDR3 DNA: TGCAGCGTTGAGGGGGGGTTGGGAGAGACCCAGTACTTC
J gene: TRBJ2-5
D gene: TRBD2
V gene: TRBV29-1

CDR3 protein: CASSVGLRTDTQYF
CDR3 DNA: TGTGCCAGCAGCGTGGGACTGCGCACAGATACGCAGTATTTT
J gene: TRBJ2-3
D gene: NA
V gene: TRBV13

CDR3 protein: CATWRDRGEQPQHF
CDR3 DNA: TGTGCCACCTGGAGGGACAGGGGAGAGCAGCCCCAGCATTTT
J gene: TRBJ1-5
D gene: TRBD1
V gene: TRBV28